This T cell receptor beta chain was sequenced for a study of beta chain features in type 1 diabetes. Expressed TCRB transcripts were sequenced because the isolated RNA had all been reverse transcribed beforehand. Clones were sequenced by immunoSEQ multiplex PCR, and TCRdb holds only the in-frame ones, with some missing. This table has about 220,000 clones, about a tenth appearing once. This clone occurred many times. V was trimmed by 5 bases and J by 0 bases, leaving 7 bases between them. The CDR3 contains 14 residues. CDR1 is SGHVS, CDR2 FNYEAQ, per germline. The receptor comes from a man aged 18 to 35 in good health. The chain has TRBV7-6 and TRBJ2-2; no definite D call. The specimen was central memory CD4+ T cells from blood. The CDR3 here is CASSRSTNTGELFF. The CDR3 DNA is TGTGCCAGCAGCCGCAGCACGAACACCGGGGAGCTGTTTTTT.